This TCR beta chain was identified in a study of CD8 T cells in ankylosing spondylitis. General study points: The authors found the disease-linked clones to be CD8+ and relatively rare in peripheral blood. A TCR beta motif of several highly homologous variants seemed to mark ankylosing spondylitis blood. Previous work reported some of these motif variants in the synovial fluid and blood of reactive arthritis. Matched ankylosing spondylitis synovial fluid reportedly contained a significantly enriched population of disease-linked clones.

Quantitative 5'-RACE was performed with molecular barcodes, and it yielded the TCR beta libraries. In TCRdb, the 5' RACE reads were re-called with MiXCR into one record per CDR3 protein. This sample has about 540,000 distinct CDR3 sequences, with approximately 11% found just once. This clonotype has only a few counts. Antigen unknown. The CDR3 sequence is 14 residues long. V lost 4 bases to trimming and J lost 12 bases, with 19 bases between them. Germline assignment: CDR1 SGHDN and CDR2 FVKESK. The receptor's source is a male donor with ankylosing spondylitis. This chain uses TRBV14 with TRBJ2-1; D might be TRBD1 (7 bases). Sequenced sample: blood, either unsorted or a sorted T cell fraction (not recorded which). The CDR3 region is CASSREIPGGGQFF. The DNA for the CDR3 is TGTGCCAGCAGCCGAGAAATACCAGGGGGAGGGCAGTTCTTC. The complete variable domain, with remaining parts taken from reference TRBV14 and TRBJ2-1, reads EAGVTQFPSHSVIEKGQTVTLRCDPISGHDNLYWYRRVMGKEIKFLLHFVKESKQDESGMPNNRFLAERTGGTYSTLKVQPAELEDSGVYFCASSREIPGGGQFFGPGTRLTVL.